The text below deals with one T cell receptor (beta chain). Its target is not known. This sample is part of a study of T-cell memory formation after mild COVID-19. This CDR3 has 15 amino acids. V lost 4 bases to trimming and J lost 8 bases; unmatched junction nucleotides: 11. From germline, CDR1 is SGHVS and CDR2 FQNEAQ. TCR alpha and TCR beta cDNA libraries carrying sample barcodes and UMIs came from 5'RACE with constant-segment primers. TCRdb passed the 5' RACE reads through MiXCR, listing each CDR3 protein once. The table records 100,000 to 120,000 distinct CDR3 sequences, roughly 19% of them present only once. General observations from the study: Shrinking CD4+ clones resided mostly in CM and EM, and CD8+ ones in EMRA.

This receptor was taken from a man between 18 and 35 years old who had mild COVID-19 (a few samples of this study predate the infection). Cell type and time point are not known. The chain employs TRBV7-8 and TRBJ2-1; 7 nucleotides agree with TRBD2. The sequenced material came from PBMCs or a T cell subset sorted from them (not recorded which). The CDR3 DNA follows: TGTGCCAGCAGCTACCGACTAGCCCGGCGCGATGAGCAGTTCTTC. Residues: CASSYRLARRDEQFF.